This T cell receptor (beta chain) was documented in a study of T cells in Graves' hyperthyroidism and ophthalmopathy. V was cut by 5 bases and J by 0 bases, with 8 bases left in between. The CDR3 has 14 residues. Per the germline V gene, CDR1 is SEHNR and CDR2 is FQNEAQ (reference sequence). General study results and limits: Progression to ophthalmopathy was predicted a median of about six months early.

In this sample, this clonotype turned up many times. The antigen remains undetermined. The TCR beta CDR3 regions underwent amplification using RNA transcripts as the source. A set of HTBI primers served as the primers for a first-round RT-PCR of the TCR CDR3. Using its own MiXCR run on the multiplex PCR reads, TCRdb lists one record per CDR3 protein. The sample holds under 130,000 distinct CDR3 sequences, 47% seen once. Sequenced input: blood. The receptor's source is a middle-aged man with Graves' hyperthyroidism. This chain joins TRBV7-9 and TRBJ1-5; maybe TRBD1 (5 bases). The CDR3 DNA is TGTGCCAGCAGCGGACATAATAGCAATCAGCCCCAGCATTTT. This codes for CASSGHNSNQPQHF.